The clone carrying this T cell receptor (beta chain) appeared a few times. The data were obtained in a study of blood T cells in healthy people across ages. With 8 bases clipped from V and 2 bases from J, the junction kept 5 bases outside the gene matches. The germline CDR1 and CDR2 sequences are SGHTA and FQGNSA. The CDR3 spans 13 residues. With a J-beta primer mix and a sample-barcoded 5' primer, a second PCR ran roughly 7 to 11 cycles. Each CDR3 protein is one row after TCRdb ran MiXCR on the 5' RACE reads. The profile shows roughly 800,000 distinct CDR3 sequences, roughly 25% of them singletons. Separately, the same data were catalogued under a study of T cells of mothers and their children.

This chain links TRBV7-2 with TRBJ1-2, with 7 bases lining up with TRBD1. The clonotype originates from a boy aged 5-17 years in good health. The sample consisted of blood. CDR3 in amino acids: CASRQDRNYGYTF. In DNA, the CDR3 is TGTGCCAGCCGGCAGGACAGGAACTATGGCTACACCTTC.